One and the same sample provided the 25 T cell receptor beta chains below, sequenced in a study of shared clonotypes between healthy human individuals. The protocol was immunoSEQ multiplex PCR, while the TCRdb copy is restricted to in-frame clones and leaves out a portion. The sample shows fewer than 1 million clones, approximately 96% of them seen only once. Naive CD8 isolation took CD45RO-negative cells positively selected for CCR7 and excluded terminally differentiated effector memory CD45RA+ cells. Sample: naive CD8+ T cells sorted from blood. Receptors originate from a man between 25 and 39 years old in good health.

The CDR3 spells CASSQGLAKAYEQYF. Here the CDR3 DNA reads TGCGCCAGCAGCCAAGGACTAGCGAAAGCCTACGAGCAGTACTTC. The genes are TRBV4-1 and TRBJ2-7, with 8 positions matching TRBD2. The V gene's germline CDR1 is MGHRA and CDR2 YSYEKL. CDR3 size: 15 residues. Germline trimming cut 1 base from V and 2 bases from J; bases unmatched to any gene: 4.

V gene TRBV10-2 combines with J gene TRBJ2-7, with TRBD1 identical over 7 bases. With 7 bases clipped from V and 3 bases from J, the junction kept 6 bases outside the gene matches. Germline loops: CDR1 WSHSY, CDR2 SAAADI. The CDR3 is made up of 13 amino acids. CDR3 region: CASNPGTDYEQYF. Written as DNA, the CDR3 is TGCGCCAGCAACCCCGGGACAGACTACGAGCAGTACTTC.

The chain recombines TRBV7-9 with TRBJ2-1; the match to TRBD2 covers 7 bases. The CDR3 sequence is 14 residues long. V dropped 5 bases and J dropped 7; count of bases not matched to a gene: 8. The V gene's germline CDR1 is SEHNR and CDR2 FQNEAQ (reference sequence). The CDR3 DNA follows: TGTGCCAGCAGCCCGTGGGGGGGAACAAATGAGCAGTTCTTC. Translating gives CASSPWGGTNEQFF.

The rearrangement links TRBV27 to TRBJ2-7, with 8 positions matching TRBD2. V was clipped by 5 bases and J by 4 bases; unmatched bases: 13. The CDR3 length is 16 residues. Germline values: CDR1 MNHEY, CDR2 SMNVEV (reference sequence). The CDR3 DNA follows: TGTGCCAGCAGTCCGCACGGAGGAGCGGGAGTTTACGAGCAGTACTTC. Its protein product is CASSPHGGAGVYEQYF.

V usage is TRBV28 and J usage is TRBJ2-7; 7 nucleotides align to TRBD2. J was trimmed by 2 bases and V by 5 bases; bases with no gene match: 9. Germline CDR1 MDHEN, CDR2 SYDVKM. The CDR3 is 15 amino acids. Written as DNA, the CDR3 is TGTGCCAGCAGTCCTCTTGGGGGAGGGCCCTACGAGCAGTACTTC. Encoded protein: CASSPLGGGPYEQYF.

This clone was detected once. This sample includes further DNA sequences coding for the same CDR3. CDR3 region: CASSLGTSVQETQYF. The CDR3 bases are TGTGCCAGCAGCCTAGGGACTAGCGTACAAGAGACCCAGTACTTC. V gene TRBV28 combines with J gene TRBJ2-5, with 10 nucleotides matching TRBD2. Trimming at V came to 6 bases and at J to 2 bases, leaving 6 bases not matched to a gene. Germline assignment: CDR1 MDHEN and CDR2 SYDVKM. This CDR3 comprises 15 residues.

This clone was seen only once. The rearrangement uses TRBV5-1 and TRBJ2-2; 9 bases align to TRBD1. The CDR3 totals 15 residues. CDR1 SGHRS and CDR2 YFSETQ come from the germline V gene. The V gene end was trimmed by 4 bases and the J gene end by 7 bases; junction bases not matched to a gene: 8. The CDR3 region is CASSPRQGESGELFF. CDR3 DNA: TGCGCCAGCAGCCCACGACAGGGGGAAAGCGGGGAGCTGTTTTTT.

This clone occurred a few times. The gene calls are TRBV14 and TRBJ2-3, with TRBD1 matching 8 bases. Germline CDR1 and CDR2: SGHDN and FVKESK. The junction had 7 bases not matched to a gene; V was cut back by 0 bases and J by 5 bases. This CDR3 contains 16 residues. CDR3 loop: CASSQDRTGSLDTQYF. In nucleotides, the CDR3 is TGTGCCAGCAGCCAAGATCGGACAGGGTCCCTAGATACGCAGTATTTT.

V gene TRBV9 combines with J gene TRBJ2-1; 11 bases fit TRBD2. In germline, CDR1 is SGDLS, CDR2 YYNGEE. The CDR3 spans 14 residues. The V segment lost 4 bases and the J segment 7 bases; nucleotides outside the gene matches: 4. CDR3 nucleotides: TGTGCCAGCAGCCCTGGGACTAGCGGTAATGAGCAGTTCTTC. Its translation: CASSPGTSGNEQFF.

The chain has TRBV5-1 and TRBJ2-7; possible D gene TRBD2, 6 bases. The germline CDR1 and CDR2 sequences are SGHRS and YFSETQ. Between the trimmed V and J ends, which lost 5 bases and 3 bases, there was a span of 18 bases. The CDR3 runs 15 residues. The CDR3 sequence: CASRAGTGTYYEQYF. As DNA, the CDR3 is TGCGCCAGCAGAGCCGGAACCGGGACTTACTACGAGCAGTACTTC.

The CDR3 protein is CASSFPSGERRGELFF. The CDR3 DNA reads TGTGCCAGCAGCTTCCCTTCAGGGGAACGGCGCGGGGAGCTGTTTTTT. The V gene is TRBV7-9, the J gene TRBJ2-2; D perhaps matches TRBD1 (6 bases). The germline V gene encodes CDR1 SEHNR and CDR2 FQNEAQ (reference sequence). The length of the CDR3 is 16 residues. The V end was cut by 3 bases, the J end by 7 bases, with 18 bases between. Combining the CDR3 with reference TRBV7-9 and TRBJ2-2 gives the whole variable domain DTGVSQNPRHKITKRGQNVTFRCDPISEHNRLYWYRQTLGQGPEFLTYFQNEAQLEKSRLLSDRFSAERPKGSFSTLEIQRTEQGDSAMYLCASSFPSGERRGELFFGEGSRLTVL.

The chain is built from TRBV29-1 and TRBJ2-5; D is perhaps TRBD1 (8 bases). Trimming removed 3 bases from V and 4 bases from J, with 27 bases in between. This CDR3 spans 18 amino acids. Germline CDR1 SQVTM, CDR2 ANQGSEA. The CDR3 region is CSVDGEVFVDREGETQYF. CDR3 in DNA: TGCAGCGTTGATGGGGAAGTTTTTGTGGACAGGGAGGGAGAGACCCAGTACTTC.

The V call is TRBV27, the J call TRBJ2-1, with D possibly TRBD2 on 5 matching bases. The CDR3 runs 18 residues. Germline CDR1 MNHEY, CDR2 SMNVEV (reference sequence). V dropped 3 bases and J dropped 4 bases, with 22 bases sitting between them. The CDR3 reads CASSFTTRTDSEYNEQFF. Here the CDR3 DNA reads TGTGCCAGCAGTTTTACTACTAGGACTGATAGTGAGTACAATGAGCAGTTCTTC.

As to this clone: The sample contains more than one DNA sequence encoding this CDR3. The chain combines TRBV5-1 with TRBJ2-1; D is undetermined. The CDR3 consists of 13 residues. Trimming pared 0 bases from V and 3 bases from J, leaving 4 bases between. CDR1 is SGHRS and CDR2 is YFSETQ in the germline V gene. The CDR3: CASSLDSYNEQFF. CDR3 in DNA: TGCGCCAGCAGCTTGGACAGCTACAATGAGCAGTTCTTC.

The rearrangement uses TRBV6-1 and TRBJ2-3; TRBD2 is a possible D gene (5 bases). V was trimmed by 0 bases and J by 0 bases, leaving 10 bases between them. The CDR3 is made up of 16 amino acids. The germline CDR1 and CDR2 sequences are MNHNS and SASEGT. In DNA form, the CDR3 reads TGTGCCAGCAGTGAAGCGGCGGGTACCAGCACAGATACGCAGTATTTT. This gives the protein CASSEAAGTSTDTQYF.

This chain connects TRBV27 to TRBJ2-5; 9 nucleotides match TRBD1. This CDR3 contains 15 residues. Germline values: CDR1 MNHEY, CDR2 SMNVEV (reference sequence). Trimming removed 6 bases from V and 4 bases from J; junction bases left unmatched: 9. CDR3 loop: CASRGTGPRRETQYF. For the CDR3, the DNA is TGTGCCAGCAGGGGGACAGGGCCCCGTAGAGAGACCCAGTACTTC.

The chain employs TRBV29-1 and TRBJ2-1; TRBD2 agrees at 14 bases. CDR1 SQVTM and CDR2 ANQGSEA come from the germline V gene. V was pared by 0 bases and J by 4 bases, with 5 bases of the junction left unmatched. The CDR3 contains 17 residues. The CDR3 loop is CSVEDPRLAGGYNEQFF. Written as DNA, the CDR3 is TGCAGCGTTGAAGATCCCAGACTAGCGGGAGGGTACAATGAGCAGTTCTTC.

This clone was counted once. V gene TRBV29-1 combines with J gene TRBJ1-1; 7 positions match TRBD1. Germline trimming cut 6 bases from V and 12 bases from J; bases unmatched to any gene: 16. Germline CDR1 is SQVTM and CDR2 is ANQGSEA. There are 13 residues in the CDR3. Here the CDR3 DNA reads TGCAGCGTCGGGACAGCTCTCTGGGGCGGGACTTTCTTT. Protein: CSVGTALWGGTFF.

The chain is built from TRBV18 and TRBJ2-1; unclear D gene. Germline lookup yields CDR1 KGHSH and CDR2 LQKENI. CDR3 length: 15 residues. V was pared by 5 bases and J by 4 bases, with 15 bases between. Here the CDR3 reads CASSGTEQSYNEQFF. For the CDR3, the DNA is TGTGCCAGCTCAGGAACAGAGCAAAGTTACAATGAGCAGTTCTTC.

A note on this clone: In the same sample, other DNA sequences code for this CDR3. The J gene is TRBJ2-2, the V gene TRBV9; the D is unclear. The V end lost 0 bases, the J end lost 6 bases, and 6 bases lay between the germline ends. The CDR3 is 13 amino acids. CDR1 is SGDLS, CDR2 YYNGEE, per germline. The CDR3 region has the DNA TGTGCCAGCAGCGTAGTGATCTCCGGGGAGCTGTTTTTT. This sequence encodes CASSVVISGELFF.

As to this clone: The sample holds other DNA sequences that translate to the same CDR3. The rearrangement joins TRBV4-1 to TRBJ2-3, with 14 positions matching TRBD2. Germline trimming cut 4 bases from V and 5 bases from J; bases unmatched to any gene: 8. CDR3 length equals 17 residues. The germline V gene encodes CDR1 MGHRA and CDR2 YSYEKL. CDR3 loop: CASSPNGGTSGRDTQYF. CDR3 DNA: TGCGCCAGCAGCCCAAATGGAGGGACTAGCGGGAGAGATACGCAGTATTTT.

The J gene is TRBJ2-2, the V gene TRBV11-1; D is unresolved. The CDR3 covers 16 residues. Germline lookup yields CDR1 SGHAT and CDR2 FQDESV (reference sequence). Trimming cost V 7 bases and J 5 bases, with 20 bases left between them. Written as DNA, the CDR3 is TGTGCCAGCACACTCAACTGGTACTTAGGGACCGGGGAGCTGTTTTTT. Translation: CASTLNWYLGTGELFF.

The chain couples TRBV5-5 to TRBJ2-1; D ambiguous. Germline-derived CDR1 and CDR2 are SGHKS and YYEKEE (reference sequence). V was trimmed by 1 base and J by 0 bases, leaving 11 bases between them. CDR3 length equals 16 residues. The CDR3 reads CASSLSSLSSYNEQFF. The CDR3 DNA sequence: TGTGCCAGCAGCTTGAGCTCGCTAAGCTCCTACAATGAGCAGTTCTTC.

This rearrangement joins TRBV7-8 to TRBJ2-7; no clear D. Germline lookup yields CDR1 SGHVS and CDR2 FQNEAQ. Trimming removed 1 base at V and 1 base at J, with 11 bases between. The CDR3 has 15 residues. The CDR3 bases are TGTGCCAGCAGCTTAGAGATCGGCAGATCCTACGAGCAGTACTTC. Protein sequence: CASSLEIGRSYEQYF.

This clone turned up a few times. The chain links TRBV18 to TRBJ1-2, with 8 positions matching TRBD1. V lost 3 bases and J lost 6; bases outside the gene matches: 6. The CDR3 has 14 residues. The germline gives CDR1 KGHSH, CDR2 LQKENI. The CDR3, as DNA: TGTGCCAGCTCACCGCAGGACAGGGTCGATGGCTACACCTTC. As protein: CASSPQDRVDGYTF.